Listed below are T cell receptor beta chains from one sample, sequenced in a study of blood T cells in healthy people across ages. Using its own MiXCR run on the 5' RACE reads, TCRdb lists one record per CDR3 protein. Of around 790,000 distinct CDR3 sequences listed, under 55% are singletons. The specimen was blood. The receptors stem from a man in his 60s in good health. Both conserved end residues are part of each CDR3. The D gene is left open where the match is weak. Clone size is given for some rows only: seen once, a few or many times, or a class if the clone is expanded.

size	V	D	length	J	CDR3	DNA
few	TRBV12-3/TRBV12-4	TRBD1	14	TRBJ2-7	CASSQTGVSYEQYF	TGTGCCAGCAGCCAGACAGGGGTCTCCTACGAGCAGTACTTC
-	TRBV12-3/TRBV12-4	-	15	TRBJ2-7	CASSLGHGQTYEQYF	TGTGCCAGCAGTTTAGGCCACGGTCAGACCTACGAGCAGTACTTC
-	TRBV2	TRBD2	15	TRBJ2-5	CASSGASGGGETQYF	TGTGCCAGCAGTGGTGCTAGCGGGGGGGGAGAGACCCAGTACTTC
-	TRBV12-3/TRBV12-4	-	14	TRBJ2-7	CTSTPGHQNYEQYF	TGTACCAGCACCCCGGGACACCAGAACTACGAGCAGTACTTC
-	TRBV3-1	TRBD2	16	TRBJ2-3	CASSLSSGGKSDTQYF	TGTGCCAGCAGCCTATCTAGCGGGGGGAAGTCAGATACGCAGTATTTT
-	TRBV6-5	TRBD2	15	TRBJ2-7	CASSYGGGRIYEQYF	TGTGCCAGCAGTTACGGCGGGGGGCGAATCTACGAGCAGTACTTC
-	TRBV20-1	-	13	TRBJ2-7	CSARSEVTYEQYF	TGCAGTGCTAGGAGTGAGGTGACCTACGAGCAGTACTTC
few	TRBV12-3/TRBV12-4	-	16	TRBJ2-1	CASSLLGSGLHNEQFF	TGTGCCAGCAGTTTATTGGGCTCGGGACTGCACAATGAGCAGTTCTTC
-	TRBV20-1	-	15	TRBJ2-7	CSARVPGLHSYEQYF	TGCAGTGCTAGAGTCCCTGGACTTCACTCCTACGAGCAGTACTTC
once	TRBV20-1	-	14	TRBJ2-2	CSAQKGLNTGELFF	TGCAGTGCCCAAAAGGGCCTAAACACCGGGGAGCTGTTTTTT
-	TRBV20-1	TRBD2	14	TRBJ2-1	CSATSGTSYNEQFF	TGCAGTGCTACTAGCGGGACCTCCTACAATGAGCAGTTCTTC
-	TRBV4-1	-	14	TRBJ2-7	CASSREDGTYEQYF	TGCGCCAGCAGCCGCGAGGACGGCACCTACGAGCAGTACTTC
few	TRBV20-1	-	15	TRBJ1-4	CSARKDSGVGEKLFF	TGCAGTGCTAGGAAGGACTCGGGGGTGGGGGAAAAACTGTTTTTT
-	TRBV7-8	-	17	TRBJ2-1	CVSSFSGQTTRYNEQFF	TGTGTCAGCAGCTTCAGCGGACAGACGACAAGGTACAATGAGCAGTTCTTC
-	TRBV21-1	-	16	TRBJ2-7	CASSEKLGQSTYEQYF	TGTGCCAGCAGCGAGAAGCTGGGACAGTCGACCTACGAGCAGTACTTC
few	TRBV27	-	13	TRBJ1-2	CASSPQGADGYTF	TGTGCCAGCAGTCCCCAGGGAGCGGATGGCTACACCTTC
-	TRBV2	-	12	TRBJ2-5	CASRDLVETQYF	TGTGCCAGCCGGGACTTAGTCGAGACCCAGTACTTC
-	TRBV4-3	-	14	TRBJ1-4	CASSLAGGKEKLFF	TGCGCCAGCAGCCTCGCGGGAGGGAAAGAAAAACTGTTTTTT
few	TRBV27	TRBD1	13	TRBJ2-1	CASSRTGSFEQFF	TGTGCCAGCAGTCGGACAGGTTCTTTTGAGCAGTTCTTC
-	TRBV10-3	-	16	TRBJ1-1	CAISEQGPYDNTEAFF	TGTGCCATCAGTGAGCAGGGGCCTTATGACAACACTGAAGCTTTCTTT
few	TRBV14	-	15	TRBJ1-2	CASSQDLAGLYGYTF	TGTGCCAGCAGCCAAGATCTAGCAGGCCTCTATGGCTACACCTTC
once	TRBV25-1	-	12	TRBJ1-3	CASSEGGYTIYF	TGTGCCAGCAGTGAAGGGGGCTACACCATATATTTT
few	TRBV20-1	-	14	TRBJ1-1	CSARSPGSGTEAFF	TGCAGTGCTAGATCACCCGGCTCGGGGACTGAAGCTTTCTTT
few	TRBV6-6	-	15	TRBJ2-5	CASRPGGPYQETQYF	TGTGCCAGCAGGCCAGGGGGGCCGTACCAAGAGACCCAGTACTTC
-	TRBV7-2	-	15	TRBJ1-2	CASREWGLSYYGYTF	TGTGCCAGCAGGGAGTGGGGCCTGAGCTACTATGGCTACACCTTC
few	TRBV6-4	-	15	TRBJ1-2	CAIPRWGARENGYTF	TGTGCCATTCCGAGATGGGGGGCACGCGAGAATGGCTACACCTTC
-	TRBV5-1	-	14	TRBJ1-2	CANSLGTQGYGYTF	TGCGCCAACAGCCTCGGAACCCAGGGCTATGGCTACACCTTC
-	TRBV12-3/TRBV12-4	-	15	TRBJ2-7	CASSLGGAVGNEQYF	TGTGCCAGCAGTTTGGGGGGGGCGGTAGGGAATGAGCAGTACTTC
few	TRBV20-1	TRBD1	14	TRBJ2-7	CSAGQQGTSYEQYF	TGCAGTGCTGGACAACAGGGGACCTCCTACGAGCAGTACTTC
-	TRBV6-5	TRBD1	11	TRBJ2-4	CASSSRTGEYF	TGTGCCAGCAGTTCCCGGACAGGGGAGTACTTC
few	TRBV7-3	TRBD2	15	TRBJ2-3	CASSPSGGLTDTQYF	TGTGCCAGCAGCCCCAGCGGGGGACTCACAGATACGCAGTATTTT
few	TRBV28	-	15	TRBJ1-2	CASQTGGQGNYGYTF	TGTGCCAGCCAAACCGGAGGGCAGGGGAACTATGGCTACACCTTC
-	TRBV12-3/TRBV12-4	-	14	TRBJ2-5	CASSFDRFFYEQYF	TGTGCCAGCAGTTTTGACAGGTTTTTTTATGAGCAGTACTTC
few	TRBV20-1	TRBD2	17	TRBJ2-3	CSARDSGLAGSVDTQYF	TGCAGTGCTAGAGATTCGGGACTAGCGGGGTCGGTAGATACGCAGTATTTT
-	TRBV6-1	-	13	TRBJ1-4	CASSDRENEKLFF	TGTGCCAGCAGTGACAGGGAAAATGAAAAACTGTTTTTT
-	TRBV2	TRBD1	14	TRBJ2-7	CASRTDRGSGEQYF	TGTGCCAGCAGAACCGACAGGGGTTCGGGTGAGCAGTACTTC
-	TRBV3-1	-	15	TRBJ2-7	CASSPVEVTYNEQYF	TGTGCCAGCAGCCCTGTCGAAGTTACCTACAATGAGCAGTACTTC
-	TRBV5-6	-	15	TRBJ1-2	CASSRDRLMYYGCTF	TGTGCCAGCAGCCGAGACCGTCTAATGTACTATGGCTGCACCTTC
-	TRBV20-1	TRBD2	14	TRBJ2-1	CSAIQAGGRHEQFF	TGCAGTGCTATCCAAGCGGGGGGGCGTCATGAGCAGTTCTTC
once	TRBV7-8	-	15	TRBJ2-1	CASTLKGLLSNEQFF	TGTGCCAGCACCCTAAAGGGACTCCTCTCCAATGAGCAGTTCTTC
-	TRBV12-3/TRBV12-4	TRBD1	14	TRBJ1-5	CASQNGRGHQPQHF	TGTGCCAGCCAGAATGGGAGGGGGCACCAGCCCCAGCATTTT
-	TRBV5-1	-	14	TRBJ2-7	CASSPRWASCEQYF	TGCGCCAGCAGCCCCAGGTGGGCTTCCTGCGAGCAGTACTTC
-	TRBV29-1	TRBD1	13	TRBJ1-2	CSVGQGEGYGYTF	TGCAGCGTTGGCCAGGGGGAGGGCTATGGCTACACCTTC
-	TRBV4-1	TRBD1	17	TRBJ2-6	CASSPAGQVSGANVLTF	TGCGCCAGCAGCCCAGCCGGACAGGTCTCTGGGGCCAACGTCCTGACTTTC
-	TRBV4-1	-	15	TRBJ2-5	CASSQAGSPGETQYF	TGCGCCAGCAGCCAAGCGGGATCTCCGGGAGAGACCCAGTACTTC
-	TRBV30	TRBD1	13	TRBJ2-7	CAYTTGSADEQYF	TGTGCCTATACGACAGGGTCAGCGGACGAGCAGTACTTC